The following is a TCR beta chain sequence with its context. Its target is unknown. The germline V gene encodes CDR1 SGHRS and CDR2 YFSETQ. J lost 1 base, V lost 4 bases, and 13 bases had no gene match. CDR3 length equals 17 residues. This entry belongs to a study of T cell responses to AZD1222 COVID-19 vaccine. Broader study findings: Most donors were white British and more were female, and clonal diversity was possibly underestimated.

Data came from immunoSEQ multiplex PCR; TCRdb stores just in-frame clones and leaves some out. The sample consists of 150,000 to 200,000 clones, about nine tenths of them appearing once. The source is an adult who received the AZD1222 COVID-19 vaccine. The genes are TRBV5-1 and TRBJ2-7; 8 nucleotides line up with TRBD1. The sample consisted of peripheral blood, taken 28 days after the second AZD1222 dose. This CDR3 is CASSIRTGPGGSYEQYF. CDR3 sequence (DNA): TGCGCCAGCAGCATACGGACAGGGCCCGGGGGTTCCTACGAGCAGTACTTC.